The rows below give T cell receptor beta chains drawn from one sample of a study of cytomegalovirus exposure and HLA in healthy donors. This table comes from immunoSEQ multiplex PCR, and its TCRdb copy is limited to in-frame clones, with some not included. The sample's table shows roughly 100,000 clones. The sample consisted of PBMCs. The receptor set was obtained from a man between 40 and 49 years old in good health and CMV-seronegative. Each CDR3 is given with its conserved first and last residue. The D gene is left open where the match is weak.

j_gene | v_gene | d_gene | CDR3nt | CDR3aa
TRBJ1-1 | TRBV30 | NA | TGTGCCTGGAGAACTGGGGGCGCGGGCACTGAAGCTTTCTTT | CAWRTGGAGTEAFF
TRBJ2-3 | TRBV28 | TRBD2 | TGTGCCAGCAAGGGGACTAGCGGGAGGGCAGATACGCAGTATTTT | CASKGTSGRADTQYF
TRBJ2-3 | TRBV27 | NA | TGTGCCAGCAGTTTCGAACACCTGAGGGCAGATACGCAGTATTTT | CASSFEHLRADTQYF
TRBJ2-7 | TRBV11-2 | TRBD1 | TGTGCCAGCAGCCGACAGGGTACCTACGAGCAGTACTTC | CASSRQGTYEQYF
TRBJ2-3 | TRBV7-9 | NA | TGTGCCAGCAGCTCCTTGGCGGGAGATACGCAGTATTTT | CASSSLAGDTQYF
TRBJ1-2 | TRBV5-1 | NA | TGCGCCAGCAGCTTGGATTCCCCATCTAACTATGGCTACACCTTC | CASSLDSPSNYGYTF
TRBJ2-6 | TRBV27 | NA | TGTGCCAGCAGTTTGACTAAGGGGGCCAACGTCCTGACTTTC | CASSLTKGANVLTF
TRBJ2-2 | TRBV15 | NA | TGTGCCACCAGCAGATCGAGGCAAGCCACCGGGGAGCTGTTTTTT | CATSRSRQATGELFF
TRBJ2-2 | TRBV11-2 | NA | TGTGCCAGCAGCCCAAGGACTGACCTGAACACCGGGGAGCTGTTTTTT | CASSPRTDLNTGELFF
TRBJ2-1 | TRBV7-9 | TRBD2 | TGTGCCAGCAGCAGGACTAGTGGCAATGAGCAGTTCTTC | CASSRTSGNEQFF
TRBJ2-1 | TRBV27 | TRBD1 | TGTGCCAGCAGCTCGGCGGGACAGGGGGCCGATGAGCAGTTCTTC | CASSSAGQGADEQFF